The T cell receptor (beta chain) under discussion was sequenced for a study of cytomegalovirus exposure and HLA in healthy donors. About the research overall: Among 150 million to 200 million T cells, an earlier analysis found roughly 120 million unique TCR beta sequences.

Points on this clone: Its antigen is undetermined.

Both 60 Vbeta primers and 13 Jbeta primers went into the PCR. Generated by immunoSEQ multiplex PCR, the TCRdb table keeps only in-frame clones and is missing some. In the table there are around 90,000 clones, over 60% of which are singletons. The study, taken as a whole, reports: Confirmation was obtained in vitro that a few CMV-associated chains are specific for CMV antigens. Common viral pathogens were later found to be apparently linked to several of the most significant clusters. When analyzed later, a missense DCLRE1C variant was found to be linked to TCR beta V- and J-gene trimming.

V lost 7 bases, J lost 7 bases, and 7 bases stayed unmatched. Germline loops: CDR1 MDHEN, CDR2 SYDVKM. The CDR3 consists of 14 residues. This rearrangement joins TRBV28 to TRBJ1-5; 10 nucleotides line up with TRBD1. This clonotype was sampled from a woman aged 50 to 60 in good health and CMV-seropositive. Material for sequencing was PBMCs. The CDR3 loop is CASIPDRGRQPQHF. CDR3 bases: TGTGCCAGCATTCCCGACAGGGGGCGGCAGCCCCAGCATTTT.